Each of the 29 T cell receptor beta chains below was sequenced from the same sample in a study of blood T cell repertoires in COVID-19. Clones were read by immunoSEQ multiplex PCR, and TCRdb kept only the in-frame ones, dropping some. The sample contains 95,000 to 150,000 clones, roughly 87% of which appear only once. The source material was peripheral blood. The receptors stem from a woman older than 75 with acute or convalescent COVID-19.

This clone was counted between two and nine times. V gene TRBV2 combines with J gene TRBJ1-6; D is possibly TRBD1 (5 bases). Trimming took off 10 bases at V and 10 bases at J, with 11 bases between the two ends. Germline V CDR1 and CDR2: SNHLY, FYNNEI. CDR3 size: 11 residues. CDR3 coding DNA: TGTGCCACCCAGGGCCTCTCACCCCTCCACTTT. Amino acid sequence: CATQGLSPLHF.

The chain combines TRBV6-5 with TRBJ1-3, with D unclear. Deletions cut 9 bases from V and 3 bases from J, with 18 bases between. The germline V gene encodes CDR1 MNHEY and CDR2 SVGAGI. The CDR3 runs to 15 residues. The CDR3, as DNA: TGTGCCAGTAGAGGCGGGCAGTGGATTGGAAACACCATATATTTT. Its protein is CASRGGQWIGNTIYF.

The DNA of the CDR3 is TGTGCCAGCAAGGGGGACAGGGTTGGGGTGAGGGAGCAGTACTTC. Translation gives CASKGDRVGVREQYF. The V and J genes are TRBV21-1 and TRBJ2-7; the table's D call of TRBD1 was not tested on the DNA. TRBV21-1 represents a pseudogene. This CDR3 is built from 15 residues.

The chain couples TRBV6-5 to TRBJ2-3, with D possibly matching TRBD1 (6 bases). V dropped 6 bases and J dropped 1 base, with 14 bases sitting between them. The CDR3 loop spans 15 amino acids. CDR1 is MNHEY, CDR2 SVGAGI, per germline. The chain's CDR3 is CASRRTEQGTDTQYF. The CDR3 DNA is TGTGCCAGCAGGAGGACAGAGCAAGGCACAGATACGCAGTATTTT.

The chain has TRBV7-2 and TRBJ2-3, with 7 positions matching TRBD1. The trim removed 4 bases at V and 6 bases at J, leaving 7 bases unmatched. The CDR3 length is 14 residues. CDR1 is SGHTA and CDR2 is FQGNSA in the germline V gene. CDR3 coding DNA: TGTGCCAGCAGCTCAACAGGGGTAGGGGATACGCAGTATTTT. This sequence encodes CASSSTGVGDTQYF.

This chain joins TRBV4-2 and TRBJ1-1; no clear D gene. Germline V gene sequence: CDR1 LGHNA, CDR2 YNFKEQ. The V gene lost 1 base and the J gene lost 1 base, with 25 bases spanning the gap. The CDR3 loop spans 20 amino acids. CDR3 bases: TGTGCCAGCAGCCAAGGCACGTATCGGAAGCGGGTCGCCGAGAACACTGAAGCTTTCTTT. This encodes CASSQGTYRKRVAENTEAFF.

V and J are TRBV28 and TRBJ1-2; 8 nucleotides align to TRBD1. Trimming cost V 2 bases and J 1 base; bases outside gene matches: 3. Germline assignment: CDR1 MDHEN and CDR2 SYDVKM. The CDR3 is made up of 15 amino acids. The CDR3 loop is CASSLLDRVNYGYTF. The CDR3 DNA reads TGTGCCAGCAGTTTACTGGACAGGGTTAACTATGGCTACACCTTC.

The chain couples TRBV19 to TRBJ2-1, with 11 bases matching TRBD1. The CDR3 sequence is 14 residues long. The junction had 5 bases not matched to a gene; V was cut back by 6 bases and J by 7 bases. The germline V gene has CDR1 LNHDA and CDR2 SQIVND (reference sequence). The CDR3 protein is CASSRTGGVNEQFF. The DNA of the CDR3 is TGTGCCAGTAGCCGGACAGGGGGCGTAAATGAGCAGTTCTTC.

The rearrangement links TRBV27 to TRBJ1-2; TRBD1 agrees at 8 bases. CDR1 and CDR2 (germline): MNHEY, SMNVEV (reference sequence). The CDR3 covers 13 residues. With 6 bases clipped from V and 4 bases from J, the junction kept 4 bases outside the gene matches. DNA for the CDR3: TGTGCCAGCAGATATACAGGGGGCTATGGCTACACCTTC. Its protein product is CASRYTGGYGYTF.

The chain is built from TRBV27 and TRBJ2-7; TRBD2 is a possible D gene (5 bases). The germline gives CDR1 MNHEY, CDR2 SMNVEV (reference sequence). The CDR3 is 15 residues long. Trimming cost V 0 bases and J 4 bases, with 13 bases left between them. The chain's CDR3 is CASSLSRAAPYEQYV. Here the CDR3 DNA reads TGTGCCAGCAGTTTATCGAGGGCAGCGCCTTACGAGCAGTACGTC.

The rearrangement joins TRBV6-5 to TRBJ2-1, with 7 bases lining up with TRBD1. This CDR3 has 15 residues. The V gene's germline CDR1 is MNHEY and CDR2 SVGAGI. V gave up 2 bases and J gave up 4 bases; unmatched junction bases: 5. CDR3 sequence (DNA): TGTGCCAGCAGTTACACAGGGGTTGGATACAATGAGCAGTTCTTC. Residues: CASSYTGVGYNEQFF.

The J gene is TRBJ2-7, the V gene TRBV18; possible D gene TRBD1, 5 bases. Trimming removed 5 bases from V and 3 bases from J, with 11 bases in between. Looked up from germline, CDR1 is KGHSH and CDR2 is LQKENI. This CDR3 has 13 amino acids. CDR3 protein: CASSRGSDYEQYF. Here the CDR3 DNA reads TGTGCCAGCTCAAGGGGCAGCGACTACGAGCAGTACTTC.

The gene calls are TRBV4-1 and TRBJ1-1, with D maybe TRBD1 (5 bases). The V and J ends lost 1 base and 6 bases respectively, with 15 bases between them. The CDR3 has 15 amino acids. Germline lookup yields CDR1 MGHRA and CDR2 YSYEKL. The CDR3 nucleotides are TGCGCCAGCAGCCAAGGGGGTGCAGGGTGGTCTGAAGCTTTCTTT. Its protein is CASSQGGAGWSEAFF.

The chain joins TRBV7-2 to TRBJ1-2; the D is unclear. Trimming removed 2 bases at V and 4 bases at J, with 11 bases between. This CDR3 region has 14 residues. Germline CDR1 SGHTA, CDR2 FQGNSA. CDR3 DNA sequence: TGTGCCAGCAGCTTAAACGTCCAGATCTATGGCTACACCTTC. Protein product: CASSLNVQIYGYTF.

The chain employs TRBV19 and TRBJ2-5, with 7 bases lining up with TRBD1. Trimming removed 6 bases from V and 4 bases from J; junction bases left unmatched: 8. The CDR3 is made up of 14 amino acids. Per germline, CDR1 LNHDA and CDR2 SQIVND (reference sequence). CDR3 in amino acids: CASSPPGQSETQYF. Written as DNA, the CDR3 is TGTGCCAGTAGCCCTCCGGGACAGTCAGAGACCCAGTACTTC.

The chain joins TRBV6-5 to TRBJ1-2; 8 bases map to TRBD1. Germline trimming cut 5 bases from V and 7 bases from J; bases unmatched to any gene: 6. The length of the CDR3 is 13 residues. Germline V gene sequence: CDR1 MNHEY, CDR2 SVGAGI. CDR3 amino acids: CASSRQGIGGYTF. DNA for the CDR3: TGTGCCAGCAGTCGACAGGGGATTGGTGGCTACACCTTC.

The CDR3 DNA sequence: TGTGCCAGCAGTTTGTTTAGCCTTAACTATGGCTACACCTTC. This codes for CASSLFSLNYGYTF. This chain links TRBV28 with TRBJ1-2, with D unresolved. The CDR3 runs 14 residues. CDR1 and CDR2 (germline): MDHEN, SYDVKM. V lost 3 bases and J 1 base, leaving 9 bases between the germline ends.

The sample holds one count of this clone. The J gene is TRBJ2-3, the V gene TRBV5-1; 13 nucleotides agree with TRBD2. The germline CDR1 and CDR2 sequences are SGHRS and YFSETQ. The junction had 6 bases not matched to a gene; V was cut back by 2 bases and J by 6 bases. This CDR3 comprises 16 residues. This chain's CDR3 is CASSLGWTSGGDTQYF. The CDR3 DNA reads TGCGCCAGCAGCTTAGGCTGGACTAGCGGGGGTGATACGCAGTATTTT.

The CDR3 DNA reads as TGTGCCACCTCCCTCAGGGCTGGTACTGGAAACACCATATATTTT. As protein: CATSLRAGTGNTIYF. V gene TRBV6-5 combines with J gene TRBJ1-3, with D possibly matching TRBD1 (5 bases). Germline loops: CDR1 MNHEY, CDR2 SVGAGI. V dropped 10 bases and J dropped 2 bases, with 18 bases sitting between them. The CDR3 is made up of 15 amino acids.

V is TRBV10-2 and J is TRBJ1-4; D unclear. CDR1 WSHSY and CDR2 SAAADI come from the germline V gene. This CDR3 is built from 14 residues. V lost 7 bases to trimming and J lost 0 bases, with 9 bases between them. The CDR3 DNA sequence: TGCGCCAGCACAACGGGTGCAACTAATGAAAAACTGTTTTTT. Translating gives CASTTGATNEKLFF.

This clone was found once. The J gene is TRBJ2-7, the V gene TRBV11-2, with TRBD1 matching over 8 bases. CDR3 length: 16 amino acids. V lost 5 bases, J lost 2 bases, and 11 bases stayed unmatched. Per germline, CDR1 SGHAT and CDR2 FQNNGV. CDR3 region: CASSPIRQGRPYEQYF. Written as DNA, the CDR3 is TGTGCCAGCAGCCCGATCCGACAGGGGAGACCCTACGAGCAGTACTTC.

This chain joins TRBV18 and TRBJ1-1; D not certain. The ends were cut back, 6 bases at V and 0 bases at J, with 8 bases in the middle. Germline V lookup: CDR1 KGHSH, CDR2 LQKENI. This CDR3 is 13 amino acids long. The CDR3 coding sequence is TGTGCCAGCTCGTCGGGGATGAACACTGAAGCTTTCTTT. It encodes CASSSGMNTEAFF.

This rearrangement joins TRBV5-8 to TRBJ1-1; D gene unclear. V was cut by 1 base and J by 4 bases, with 8 bases left in between. The CDR3 is made up of 13 amino acids. Germline-derived CDR1 and CDR2 are SGHTS and YDEGEE. The DNA for the CDR3 is TGTGCCAGCAGCTTGCGGCGGGGCACTGAAGCTTTCTTT. It is translated as CASSLRRGTEAFF.

The CDR3 spells CASSHRATGAFF. CDR3 bases: TGTGCCAGCAGCCACAGGGCCACAGGGGCTTTCTTT. The chain employs TRBV3-1 (or the pseudogene TRBV3-2) and TRBJ1-1, with TRBD1 as a possible D gene (6 bases). The CDR3 is 12 amino acids. Germline V gene sequence: CDR1 LGHDT, CDR2 YNNKEL (reference sequence). Between the trimmed V and J ends, which lost 3 bases and 11 bases, there was a span of 13 bases.

The chain uses TRBV10-3 and TRBJ2-5; TRBD2 matches at 11 bases. The germline gives CDR1 ENHRY, CDR2 SYGVKD. The CDR3 extends over 16 amino acids. The V and J ends lost 3 bases and 4 bases, in that order; junction bases with no gene match: 7. The CDR3 nucleotides are TGTGCCATCAGTGATTTGGGTAGCGGGGGGGGAGAGACCCAGTACTTC. Amino acids: CAISDLGSGGGETQYF.

The chain recombines TRBV28 with TRBJ1-2; weak D call: TRBD1 (5 bases). The CDR3 sequence is 12 residues long. The germline CDR1 and CDR2 sequences are MDHEN and SYDVKM. V dropped 6 bases and J dropped 6 bases, with 11 bases sitting between them. The CDR3 is CASRTGHNGYTF. CDR3 DNA sequence: TGTGCCAGCAGGACTGGACATAATGGCTACACCTTC.

The V and J genes are TRBV28 and TRBJ1-1; no definite D call. The CDR3 length is 17 residues. The germline gives CDR1 MDHEN, CDR2 SYDVKM. V was clipped by 7 bases and J by 3 bases, with 24 bases between them. The DNA for the CDR3 is TGTGCCAGCATGGGGTGGGAGGGCTTAGTTACGGACACTGAAGCTTTCTTT. It is translated as CASMGWEGLVTDTEAFF.

This rearrangement joins TRBV29-1 to TRBJ1-2; D remains ambiguous. The V end was cut by 3 bases, the J end by 4 bases, with 9 bases between. Germline-derived CDR1 and CDR2 are SQVTM and ANQGSEA. This CDR3 contains 12 residues. The CDR3: CSVDTDLYGYTF. The CDR3, as DNA: TGCAGCGTTGATACAGACCTCTATGGCTACACCTTC.

This sequence joins TRBV9 and TRBJ2-5; D perhaps matches TRBD1 (5 bases). Germline CDR1 reads SGDLS; CDR2 reads YYNGEE. Trimming cost V 2 bases and J 4 bases, with 9 bases left between them. The CDR3 runs 13 residues. The CDR3 protein is CASSVQGAETQYF. The CDR3 coding sequence is TGTGCCAGCAGCGTCCAAGGGGCAGAGACCCAGTACTTC.